Each of the 27 T cell receptor beta chains below was sequenced from the same sample in a study of blood T cell repertoires in COVID-19. Here immunoSEQ multiplex PCR was the method, and the copy in TCRdb shows in-frame clones only, minus some. The sample consists of some 220,000 clones, roughly 80% of them appearing once. Sequenced: peripheral blood. These receptors originate from a woman in her sixties who had recovered from COVID-19.

This chain connects TRBV18 to TRBJ1-6; D possibly corresponds to TRBD1 (5 bases). CDR3 length: 15 amino acids. Germline V gene lookup returns CDR1 KGHSH and CDR2 LQKENI. Trimming left V 6 bases short and J 8 bases short, with 17 bases between. The CDR3 DNA follows: TGTGCCAGCTCGCCTAGAATTACGGGGGATTCACCCCTCCACTTT. Its protein product is CASSPRITGDSPLHF. Complete variable domain (other parts from reference TRBV18 and TRBJ1-6): NAGVMQNPRHLVRRRGQEARLRCSPMKGHSHVYWYRQLPEEGLKFMVYLQKENIIDESGMPKERFSAEFPKEGPSILRIQQVVRGDSAAYFCASSPRITGDSPLHFGNGTRLTVT.

The V call is TRBV10-3, the J call TRBJ1-2; the match to TRBD1 covers 8 bases. Losses at the gene ends were 7 bases for V and 3 bases for J; bases not matched to a gene: 10. The CDR3 contains 15 residues. The germline V gene has CDR1 ENHRY and CDR2 SYGVKD. The CDR3 is CAIKPQLQGDYGYTF. CDR3 sequence (DNA): TGTGCCATCAAACCACAATTACAGGGGGACTATGGCTACACCTTC.

In DNA form, the CDR3 reads TGTGCCTGGAGTGTCTGGGACAGGGGGCATGGACAGCCCCAGCATTTT. Its translation: CAWSVWDRGHGQPQHF. The chain joins TRBV30 to TRBJ1-5, with TRBD1 identical over 12 bases. The germline gives CDR1 GTSNPN, CDR2 SVGIG (reference sequence). This CDR3 has 16 residues. J gave up 7 bases and V 0 bases, and 7 bases lay outside the gene matches.

The chain is built from TRBV10-3 and TRBJ2-3; 8 bases agree with TRBD2. V gave up 10 bases and J gave up 8 bases; unmatched junction bases: 17. Germline V gene lookup returns CDR1 ENHRY and CDR2 SYGVKD. The CDR3 loop spans 15 amino acids. CDR3 loop: CATNPTGGRGGTQYF. CDR3 in DNA: TGTGCCACCAATCCTACGGGGGGGCGGGGAGGTACGCAGTATTTT.

This chain joins TRBV11-2 and TRBJ2-3; 15 nucleotides line up with TRBD2. The CDR3 runs to 18 residues. Germline V CDR1 and CDR2: SGHAT, FQNNGV. The V segment lost 5 bases and the J segment 2 bases; nucleotides outside the gene matches: 8. The CDR3 here is CASSAGTSGGLNTDTQYF. DNA of the CDR3: TGTGCCAGCAGCGCCGGGACTAGCGGGGGGTTAAACACAGATACGCAGTATTTT.

In DNA, the CDR3 is TGTGCCAGCAGCTTAGAAGGGACAGATTACACAGATACGCAGTATTTT. The encoded protein is CASSLEGTDYTDTQYF. The V and J genes are TRBV7-2 and TRBJ2-3; 7 bases are shared with TRBD1. Germline V gives CDR1 SGHTA, CDR2 FQGNSA. V shed 1 base and J 2 bases; nucleotides not matched to a gene: 6. There are 16 residues in the CDR3. Full variable domain (rest looked up from reference TRBV7-2 and TRBJ2-3): GAGVSQSPSNKVTEKGKDVELRCDPISGHTALYWYRQSLGQGLEFLIYFQGNSAPDKSGLPSDRFSAERTGGSVSTLTIQRTQQEDSAVYLCASSLEGTDYTDTQYFGPGTRLTVL.

The genes are TRBV2 and TRBJ1-2; D remains ambiguous. In germline, CDR1 is SNHLY, CDR2 FYNNEI. V was cut by 7 bases and J by 1 base, with 10 bases left in between. The CDR3 is 13 residues long. In nucleotides, the CDR3 is TGTGCCAGCAAGTCGGAGGATAACTATGGCTACACCTTC. Its protein product is CASKSEDNYGYTF.

The V call is TRBV30, the J call TRBJ1-4; the D gene is possibly TRBD1 (6 bases). CDR1 is GTSNPN, CDR2 SVGIG, per germline (reference sequence). The CDR3 totals 12 residues. Between the trimmed V and J ends, which lost 6 bases and 8 bases, there was a span of 13 bases. CDR3 nucleotide sequence: TGTGCCTGCACCCAGGGGACGGAAAAACTGTTTTTT. It is translated as CACTQGTEKLFF.

The chain has TRBV3-1 (or the pseudogene TRBV3-2) and TRBJ2-1; the match to TRBD2 covers 9 bases. V trimming: 1 base; J trimming: 9 bases; junction bases outside the gene matches: 7. The germline V gene encodes CDR1 LGHDT and CDR2 YNNKEL (reference sequence). The CDR3 consists of 15 residues. CDR3 in amino acids: CASSQGLLAGVEQFF. The CDR3 coding sequence is TGTGCCAGCAGCCAAGGATTGTTAGCGGGGGTTGAGCAGTTCTTC.

In this sample, this clone turned up a few times. The CDR3 coding sequence is TGTGCCAGTAGTACCACTCCAGACAGGATGGGCGGCTACACCTTC. This gives the protein CASSTTPDRMGGYTF. The chain combines TRBV19 with TRBJ1-2; TRBD1 is a possible D gene (6 bases). This CDR3 is 15 amino acids long. CDR1 and CDR2 from the germline V gene are LNHDA and SQIVND (reference sequence). The germline V and J ends were trimmed by 4 bases and 8 bases, with 20 bases remaining between them.

The CDR3 loop is CASSALAGGRYNEQFF. The CDR3 coding sequence is TGTGCCAGCAGCGCCCTAGCGGGGGGGCGTTACAATGAGCAGTTCTTC. V gene TRBV9 combines with J gene TRBJ2-1; TRBD2 matches at 12 bases. This CDR3 has 16 residues. The V segment lost 3 bases and the J segment 4 bases; nucleotides outside the gene matches: 5. Germline CDR1 and CDR2: SGDLS and YYNGEE.

The DNA for the CDR3 is TGTGCCTGGAGTGCCCTGCGGACTAGCACAGATACGCAGTATTTT. Translating it yields CAWSALRTSTDTQYF. The chain recombines TRBV30 with TRBJ2-3; D perhaps matches TRBD2 (5 bases). Trimming stripped 1 base from V and 0 bases from J, with 11 bases between. The germline V gene has CDR1 GTSNPN and CDR2 SVGIG (reference sequence). The CDR3 has 15 residues.

V usage is TRBV19 and J usage is TRBJ2-7; the match to TRBD1 covers 7 bases. The CDR3 sequence is 14 residues long. J gave up 2 bases and V 3 bases, and 4 bases lay outside the gene matches. CDR1 is LNHDA, CDR2 SQIVND, per germline (reference sequence). In DNA, the CDR3 is TGTGCCAGTAGTATGGGGGACAGAGCCTACGAGCAGTACTTC. Amino acid sequence: CASSMGDRAYEQYF.

The chain employs TRBV5-8 and TRBJ2-6; D remains unclear. Trimming removed 2 bases from V and 2 bases from J, with 14 bases in between. Germline V gives CDR1 SGHTS, CDR2 YDEGEE. There are 17 residues in the CDR3. CDR3 bases: TGTGCCAGCAGCTTTAAGTGGCTGGTGGCTGGGGCCAACGTCCTGACTTTC. It translates to CASSFKWLVAGANVLTF.

The rearrangement links TRBV9 to TRBJ1-1; tentatively, D is TRBD1 (6 bases). CDR3 length: 14 residues. Germline V gene sequence: CDR1 SGDLS, CDR2 YYNGEE. The V end lost 4 bases, the J end lost 5 bases, and 15 bases lay between the germline ends. The CDR3 is CASSPQGVGTEAFF. The CDR3 nucleotides read TGTGCCAGCAGCCCACAGGGTGTGGGGACTGAAGCTTTCTTT.

The chain combines TRBV5-1 with TRBJ2-5; 8 positions agree with TRBD1. The CDR3 is 15 residues long. Germline V gene sequence: CDR1 SGHRS, CDR2 YFSETQ. Trimming took 4 bases from V and 5 from J; bases not matched to a gene: 10. The CDR3 region has the DNA TGCGCCAGCAGCCCCGGACAGGGATGGGTCGAGACCCAGTACTTC. Its protein product is CASSPGQGWVETQYF.

The chain couples TRBV3-1 (or the pseudogene TRBV3-2) to TRBJ2-5; 7 bases line up with TRBD1. In germline, CDR1 is LGHDT, CDR2 YNNKEL (reference sequence). The CDR3 contains 17 residues. V lost 4 bases and J lost 5; bases outside the gene matches: 16. CDR3 DNA sequence: TGTGCCAGCAGCCTCCCCCCCAGGGACAGCCTAGGGGAGACCCAGTACTTC. Its translation: CASSLPPRDSLGETQYF.

This clone turned up a few times. The V and J genes are TRBV18 and TRBJ1-2; D not certain. V was cut by 6 bases and J by 7 bases, with 33 bases left in between. This CDR3 is built from 19 residues. CDR1 and CDR2 (germline): KGHSH, LQKENI. In nucleotides, the CDR3 is TGTGCCAGCTCGCCGTATGACCTGTTGGGTATGCGGCACGGAGCTGGCTACACCTTC. It codes for CASSPYDLLGMRHGAGYTF. Using reference TRBV18 and TRBJ1-2 for the parts outside the CDR3, the full variable domain is NAGVMQNPRHLVRRRGQEARLRCSPMKGHSHVYWYRQLPEEGLKFMVYLQKENIIDESGMPKERFSAEFPKEGPSILRIQQVVRGDSAAYFCASSPYDLLGMRHGAGYTFGSGTRLTVV.

The rearrangement links TRBV7-9 to TRBJ1-1, with a weak D call TRBD1 (5 bases). CDR1 is SEHNR and CDR2 is FQNEAQ in the germline V gene (reference sequence). This CDR3 is built from 16 residues. Trimming cost V 3 bases and J 0 bases, with 14 bases left between them. CDR3 bases: TGTGCCAGCAGCTTTCGGCAGGGACTAATGAACACTGAAGCTTTCTTT. Translated, it gives CASSFRQGLMNTEAFF.

This clone was seen a single time. V gene TRBV11-1 combines with J gene TRBJ2-5; possibly TRBD2 for D (6 bases). Trimming removed 1 base from V and 3 bases from J, with 9 bases in between. The CDR3 is 14 residues long. The germline V gene encodes CDR1 SGHAT and CDR2 FQDESV (reference sequence). The CDR3 reads CASSLVTGEETQYF. The CDR3 bases are TGTGCCAGCAGCTTAGTTACGGGGGAAGAGACCCAGTACTTC.

The rearrangement uses TRBV5-1 and TRBJ1-2; 11 bases match TRBD1. This CDR3 contains 14 residues. The J segment lost 6 bases and the V segment lost 2 bases, leaving 3 bases of the junction unmatched. Per the germline V gene, CDR1 is SGHRS and CDR2 is YFSETQ. The CDR3 region is CASSFLGQGDGYTF. CDR3 nucleotides: TGCGCCAGCAGCTTTTTGGGACAGGGGGATGGCTACACCTTC.

This clone was recorded only once. The chain links TRBV7-8 to TRBJ1-2, with D uncertain. In germline, CDR1 is SGHVS, CDR2 FQNEAQ. The germline V and J ends were trimmed by 4 bases and 8 bases, with 14 bases remaining between them. The CDR3 totals 13 residues. The CDR3 DNA reads TGTGCCAGCAGCTCCCTCGCCGGGGAGGGCTACACCTTC. Its translation: CASSSLAGEGYTF.

Only one count was recorded for this clone. This chain joins TRBV30 and TRBJ2-5, with a tentative D call TRBD2 (5 bases). CDR3 length equals 15 residues. Germline assignment: CDR1 GTSNPN and CDR2 SVGIG (reference sequence). The V end was cut by 5 bases, the J end by 4 bases, with 20 bases between. The CDR3 DNA reads TGTGCCTGGGGAACCGGGTCTCGGGCGGGAGAGACCCAGTACTTC. Amino acids: CAWGTGSRAGETQYF.

V gene TRBV7-2 combines with J gene TRBJ2-5, with D maybe TRBD1 (5 bases). CDR1 is SGHTA and CDR2 is FQGNSA in the germline V gene. The CDR3 runs to 15 residues. V lost 5 bases to trimming and J lost 0 bases, with 13 bases between them. CDR3 DNA: TGTGCCAGCAGCCTCAGACAGATCTACCAAGAGACCCAGTACTTC. Translating it yields CASSLRQIYQETQYF. The whole variable domain, remainder taken from reference TRBV7-2 and TRBJ2-5, is GAGVSQSPSNKVTEKGKDVELRCDPISGHTALYWYRQSLGQGLEFLIYFQGNSAPDKSGLPSDRFSAERTGGSVSTLTIQRTQQEDSAVYLCASSLRQIYQETQYFGPGTRLLVL.

On this clone: Other DNA sequences within the sample encode an identical CDR3. V gene TRBV19 combines with J gene TRBJ2-3; TRBD2 aligns across 12 bases. The germline CDR1 and CDR2 sequences are LNHDA and SQIVND (reference sequence). This CDR3 is 15 amino acids long. V was clipped by 3 bases and J by 3 bases; unmatched bases: 1. This CDR3 is CASSILAGGTDTQYF. The CDR3, as DNA: TGTGCCAGTAGTATTCTAGCGGGGGGGACAGATACGCAGTATTTT.

The CDR3 is CASSFGGTGGETQYF. In DNA form, the CDR3 reads TGCGCCAGCAGCTTCGGAGGGACAGGGGGAGAGACCCAGTACTTC. The chain carries TRBV5-1 and TRBJ2-5; 11 bases fit TRBD1. V lost 2 bases to trimming and J lost 4 bases; unmatched junction nucleotides: 4. Germline V gene data show CDR1 as SGHRS and CDR2 as YFSETQ. CDR3 length: 15 amino acids.

The chain has TRBV11-3 and TRBJ1-3; TRBD1 is a possible D gene (6 bases). V lost 6 bases and J 3 bases, leaving 9 bases between the germline ends. The CDR3 spans 13 residues. CDR1 and CDR2 (germline): SGHNT, YENEEA. As DNA, the CDR3 is TGTGCCAGCAGTCAGGGGATTGGAAACACCATATATTTT. This encodes CASSQGIGNTIYF.